This T cell receptor beta chain was observed in a study of CD8 T cells in ankylosing spondylitis (dated by TCRdb to 2016 to 2017). Notes on the research overall: The study profiled T cell receptor beta repertoires in healthy donors and ankylosing spondylitis patients to find disease-linked TCR variants. The full study cohort was made up of about two dozen ankylosing spondylitis patients and roughly 98 healthy donors. Peripheral blood samples were taken, and synovial fluid was additionally collected from ankylosing spondylitis patients.

In the case of this clonotype: Its antigen is not yet known. No much larger clonotype is one base removed from it; base qualities were not supplied.

Including the terminal cysteine and phenylalanine, the CDR3 comprises 15 residues. Only CDR3 DNA is held: 45 bases, read in frame from base 1. A distance of 10 bases separates the germline ends of V and J, which lose 0 bases and 6 bases respectively. CDR1 SGHNT and CDR2 YYREEE are derived from the germline V gene (reference sequence). Study-wide conclusions, independent of this receptor: Some motif variants had previously been reported in the synovial fluid and blood of reactive arthritis patients, which suggests shared mechanisms of disease initiation. The disease-linked clones were reported to be significantly enriched in matched synovial fluid samples from ankylosing spondylitis patients. The disease-linked clones showed a CD8+ phenotype and occurred at relatively low frequencies in peripheral blood. A TCR beta motif made up of several highly homologous amino acid variants appeared to be characteristic of blood from ankylosing spondylitis patients.

Sequencing was performed on an Illumina HiSeq 2500. TCR beta libraries were prepared by quantitative 5'-RACE with molecular barcodes. Regarding the original processing steps: To identify disease-linked TCR variants, a new computational method was used, one built on a probabilistic model of VDJ rearrangement. TCRdb reran the public reads through fastp at Q25 and MiXCR, keeping productive beta chains. When rows share a CDR3 protein, they turn into one entry using the most common DNA and genes. The V and J calls were not made by the authors but by TCRdb's processing. The table for this sample lists 300,000 to 350,000 distinct CDR3 sequences; around 21% of them were counted only once. The biggest ten clones account for roughly 3.4% of the sample.

The sample comprised blood, either unsorted or a sorted T cell fraction (not recorded which). Recombination joined TRBV5-4 with TRBJ1-6; no confident D gene assignment can be made. This clonotype was sampled from a female donor with ankylosing spondylitis or in good health (not recorded which). The DNA sequence is given as TGTGCCAGCAGCTTGGAAATGGGGATTAATTCACCCCTCCACTTT. This sequence encodes CASSLEMGINSPLHF.